The 8 T cell receptor beta chains in this list originate from one sample, sequenced in a study of post-analysis software for immune sequencing data. Their target antigens are unknown. Study observations and caveats: About five TRBV segments, including TRBV5-6, TRBV5-1 and TRBV20-1, were more frequent in patients than controls.

The library was made from cDNA and included unique molecular identifiers. TCRdb fed the PCR reads into MiXCR, producing one record per CDR3 protein. The data show 350,000 to 500,000 distinct CDR3 sequences, approximately 42% seen once. The sequenced material came from blood. These receptors all stem from a girl aged 2-9 years with multiple sclerosis.

The genes are TRBV2 and TRBJ2-7; D not certain. Looked up from germline, CDR1 is SNHLY and CDR2 is FYNNEI. Trimming left V 10 bases short and J 4 bases short, with 17 bases between. There are 13 residues in the CDR3. CDR3 amino acids: CATTLLASYEQYF. The CDR3 coding sequence is TGTGCCACTACACTTTTGGCGAGTTACGAGCAGTACTTC.

This chain links TRBV27 with TRBJ2-1; 14 nucleotides align to TRBD2. The CDR3 spans 16 residues. V lost 2 bases, J lost 6 bases, and 3 bases stayed unmatched. Germline V gives CDR1 MNHEY, CDR2 SMNVEV (reference sequence). The CDR3 region is CASSLRGTSGSNEQFF. In nucleotides, the CDR3 is TGTGCCAGCAGTTTACGGGGGACTAGCGGGAGCAATGAGCAGTTCTTC.

The rearrangement uses TRBV2 and TRBJ2-6; perhaps TRBD1 as D (7 bases). Germline CDR1 and CDR2: SNHLY and FYNNEI. V lost 6 bases and J lost 0, with 12 bases in between. This CDR3 region has 16 residues. The CDR3: CASRRQGGSGANVLTF. CDR3 nucleotide sequence: TGTGCCAGCAGACGACAGGGAGGCTCTGGGGCCAACGTCCTGACTTTC.

V gene TRBV10-3 combines with J gene TRBJ2-6; D gene unclear. Trimming removed 8 bases at V and 0 bases at J, with 11 bases between. The CDR3 runs 15 residues. Per the germline V gene, CDR1 is ENHRY and CDR2 is SYGVKD. CDR3 in DNA: TGTGCCATCTGGGCCGGAACCTCTGGGGCCAACGTCCTGACTTTC. Its translation: CAIWAGTSGANVLTF.

This clonotype has only a few counts. The V call is TRBV28, the J call TRBJ2-7, with D unclear. The CDR3 spans 12 residues. Germline CDR1 MDHEN, CDR2 SYDVKM. The V and J ends lost 2 bases and 4 bases respectively, with 6 bases between them. As DNA, the CDR3 is TGTGCCAGCAGTTTAATCGGGTACGAGCAGTACTTC. This sequence encodes CASSLIGYEQYF. The whole variable domain, filled in from reference TRBV28 and TRBJ2-7, reads DVKVTQSSRYLVKRTGEKVFLECVQDMDHENMFWYRQDPGLGLRLIYFSYDVKMKEKGDIPEGYSVSREKKERFSLILESASTNQTSMYLCASSLIGYEQYFGPGTRLTVT.

This chain uses TRBV29-1 with TRBJ1-1, with D perhaps TRBD1 (6 bases). The CDR3 runs 15 residues. Germline CDR1 and CDR2: SQVTM and ANQGSEA. Trimming took off 1 base at V and 4 bases at J, with 16 bases between the two ends. The CDR3 DNA reads as TGCAGCGTTGAAGGGGTGCGGGGGCCAGGCACTGAAGCTTTCTTT. It specifies CSVEGVRGPGTEAFF.

The V call is TRBV7-9, the J call TRBJ1-1; 7 bases are shared with TRBD1. CDR1 is SEHNR, CDR2 FQNEAQ, per germline (reference sequence). This CDR3 spans 15 amino acids. The junction had 7 bases not matched to a gene; V was cut back by 3 bases and J by 3 bases. This CDR3 reads CASSFSPGQHTEAFF. CDR3 nucleotides: TGTGCCAGCAGCTTCTCCCCGGGACAGCACACTGAAGCTTTCTTT.

Remarks on this clonotype: A clone one base away is much larger, so this may be a read error. The chain combines TRBV4-3 with TRBJ2-1; 7 nucleotides agree with TRBD2. The length of the CDR3 is 13 residues. V was clipped by 1 base and J by 10 bases; unmatched bases: 4. Germline V gene lookup returns CDR1 LGHNA and CDR2 YSLEER. The CDR3 loop is CASSQASGYEQFF. The CDR3 DNA sequence: TGCGCCAGCAGCCAAGCTAGCGGCTACGAGCAGTTCTTC.